What follows are 17 T cell receptor beta chains derived from one specimen sequenced in a study of identifying expanded T cells in peripheral blood. Sequencing was performed with immunoSEQ multiplex PCR; in TCRdb, only in-frame clones are kept and a portion is missing. The sample shows some 78,000 clones, roughly 86% of them seen only once. The specimen was blood. The source of these receptors is a person aged 18 to 75 in good health.

This clone was counted only a few times. The V and J genes are TRBV30 and TRBJ1-4; D not certain. Germline values: CDR1 GTSNPN, CDR2 SVGIG (reference sequence). The CDR3 is 13 residues long. Trimming pared 0 bases from V and 10 bases from J, leaving 12 bases between. Here the CDR3 DNA reads TGTGCCTGGAGTGTACGGGTATTGGGAAAACTGTTTTTT. Amino acids: CAWSVRVLGKLFF.

A single count supports this clone. This rearrangement joins TRBV6-5 to TRBJ1-1; TRBD1 is a possible D gene (6 bases). The CDR3 loop spans 13 amino acids. Trimming cost V 7 bases and J 3 bases, with 12 bases left between them. Germline CDR1 is MNHEY and CDR2 is SVGAGI. CDR3 nucleotide sequence: TGTGCCAGCACGTACAGGGACTACACTGAAGCTTTCTTT. Translated, it gives CASTYRDYTEAFF.

The count of this clone is one. J is TRBJ2-5 and V is TRBV18; TRBD2 might be the D (5 bases). This CDR3 is 16 amino acids long. Trimming stripped 2 bases from V and 1 base from J, with 14 bases between. Germline lookup yields CDR1 KGHSH and CDR2 LQKENI. The CDR3 DNA reads TGTGCCAGCTCACCAGTCGGGGAGACTCCCCAAGAGACCCAGTACTTC. As protein: CASSPVGETPQETQYF.

This chain connects TRBV7-2 to TRBJ1-5; possibly TRBD1 for D (6 bases). This CDR3 is built from 15 residues. Trimming left V 0 bases short and J 5 bases short, with 11 bases between. The germline gives CDR1 SGHTA, CDR2 FQGNSA. The CDR3 coding sequence is TGTGCCAGCAGCTTAGCAGCGGGGGGCGATCAGCCCCAGCATTTT. Its translation is CASSLAAGGDQPQHF.

The count of this clone is one. This sequence joins TRBV7-8 and TRBJ1-1; D is perhaps TRBD1 (5 bases). V lost 5 bases, J lost 3 bases, and 10 bases lay in between. Germline CDR1 SGHVS, CDR2 FQNEAQ. CDR3 length equals 13 residues. For the CDR3, the DNA is TGTGCCAGCAGCCTCAGCAGGGACACTGAAGCTTTCTTT. Residues: CASSLSRDTEAFF.

The V gene is TRBV11-1, the J gene TRBJ2-5; possibly TRBD1 for D (6 bases). The ends were cut back, 5 bases at V and 0 bases at J, with 10 bases in the middle. The CDR3 runs to 14 residues. CDR1 is SGHAT, CDR2 FQDESV, per germline (reference sequence). This chain's CDR3 is CASSRRQDQETQYF. Here the CDR3 DNA reads TGTGCCAGCAGCCGCAGACAGGACCAAGAGACCCAGTACTTC.

The V call is TRBV7-6, the J call TRBJ1-4; unclear D gene. V was trimmed by 4 bases and J by 4 bases, leaving 4 bases between them. The CDR3 runs to 12 residues. In germline, CDR1 is SGHVS, CDR2 FNYEAQ. As DNA, the CDR3 is TGTGCCAGCAGCTCACGTAATGAAAAACTGTTTTTT. This encodes CASSSRNEKLFF.

J is TRBJ2-1 and V is TRBV19; 10 nucleotides agree with TRBD2. Germline assignment: CDR1 LNHDA and CDR2 SQIVND (reference sequence). This CDR3 contains 16 residues. With 6 bases clipped from V and 8 bases from J, the junction kept 13 bases outside the gene matches. DNA for the CDR3: TGTGCCAGTAGCAAATTAGCAGGACTAGCGGTCTATGAGCAGTTCTTC. Translation gives CASSKLAGLAVYEQFF.

The chain has TRBV7-9 and TRBJ2-2; a weak D match, TRBD1 (6 bases). This CDR3 comprises 16 residues. CDR1 is SEHNR, CDR2 FQNEAQ, per germline (reference sequence). V lost 7 bases to trimming and J lost 1 base, with 16 bases between them. This CDR3 is CASIKYEQGNTGELFF. The CDR3 nucleotides read TGTGCCAGCATCAAGTACGAACAGGGGAACACCGGGGAGCTGTTTTTT. The full variable domain, in which reference TRBV7-9 and TRBJ2-2 provide the parts outside the CDR3, is DTGVSQNPRHKITKRGQNVTFRCDPISEHNRLYWYRQTLGQGPEFLTYFQNEAQLEKSRLLSDRFSAERPKGSFSTLEIQRTEQGDSAMYLCASIKYEQGNTGELFFGEGSRLTVL.

The V gene is TRBV28, the J gene TRBJ2-1; no clear D gene. The germline CDR1 and CDR2 sequences are MDHEN and SYDVKM. This CDR3 spans 17 amino acids. V gave up 0 bases and J gave up 4 bases, with 16 bases separating them. Here the CDR3 reads CASSLWGSGGRYNEQFF. The CDR3 DNA reads as TGTGCCAGCAGTTTATGGGGGTCTGGTGGTCGTTACAATGAGCAGTTCTTC.

The chain carries TRBV27 and TRBJ1-1, with D perhaps TRBD1 (5 bases). The germline CDR1 and CDR2 sequences are MNHEY and SMNVEV (reference sequence). Trimming pared 3 bases from V and 0 bases from J, leaving 11 bases between. The CDR3 consists of 15 residues. The CDR3 DNA reads as TGTGCCAGCAGTTTGTCGAAGGGACTGAACACTGAAGCTTTCTTT. Amino acids: CASSLSKGLNTEAFF.

The chain combines TRBV4-3 with TRBJ2-1; D is ambiguous. Germline V lookup: CDR1 LGHNA, CDR2 YSLEER. The length of the CDR3 is 13 residues. V lost 0 bases, J lost 7 bases, and 7 bases lay in between. CDR3 DNA: TGCGCCAGCAGCCAAGACTACCGTAATGAGCAGTTCTTC. Encoded protein: CASSQDYRNEQFF.

DNA for the CDR3: TGTGCCAGCAGCGGAGGGACAGGGGGTAATGAAAAACTGTTTTTT. This sequence encodes CASSGGTGGNEKLFF. The rearrangement links TRBV9 to TRBJ1-4; 11 bases align to TRBD1. Germline values: CDR1 SGDLS, CDR2 YYNGEE. V gave up 3 bases and J gave up 4 bases; unmatched junction bases: 2. This CDR3 comprises 15 residues.

This chain links TRBV18 with TRBJ2-7; the match to TRBD2 covers 11 bases. This CDR3 spans 16 amino acids. Trimming at V came to 4 bases and at J to 2 bases, leaving 7 bases not matched to a gene. Per the germline V gene, CDR1 is KGHSH and CDR2 is LQKENI. CDR3 sequence reads: CASSRTGTSGTYEQYF. For the CDR3, the DNA is TGTGCCAGCTCACGAACCGGGACTAGCGGCACCTACGAGCAGTACTTC.

The chain combines TRBV4-2 with TRBJ2-7; TRBD2 matches at 9 bases. The germline V gene has CDR1 LGHNA and CDR2 YNFKEQ. This CDR3 contains 16 residues. V lost 3 bases to trimming and J lost 2 bases; unmatched junction nucleotides: 8. CDR3 DNA sequence: TGTGCCAGCAGCCAGGGTGCTAGCGGGGCTGCCTACGAGCAGTACTTC. This codes for CASSQGASGAAYEQYF.

The chain carries TRBV10-3 and TRBJ2-1; TRBD2 aligns across 7 bases. This CDR3 is built from 13 residues. Losses at the gene ends were 6 bases for V and 5 bases for J; bases not matched to a gene: 4. The germline V gene encodes CDR1 ENHRY and CDR2 SYGVKD. CDR3 nucleotides: TGTGCCATCAGGCGAGGGACTAACAATGAGCAGTTCTTC. As protein: CAIRRGTNNEQFF.

The chain joins TRBV11-2 to TRBJ2-7; D remains ambiguous. Trimming cost V 2 bases and J 7 bases, with 12 bases left between them. This CDR3 has 13 residues. Germline values: CDR1 SGHAT, CDR2 FQNNGV. The CDR3 protein is CASSLLFPEEQYF. The CDR3 DNA reads as TGTGCCAGCAGCTTACTCTTCCCGGAGGAGCAGTACTTC.